This entry lists 25 T cell receptor beta chains sequenced from one sample in a study of identical twins. A single record per CDR3 protein comes from TCRdb applying MiXCR to the 5' RACE reads. The sample holds around 530,000 distinct CDR3 sequences; around 15% are singletons and the top ten take less than 0.5%. The data also belong to a second study, concerning yellow fever vaccine responses in identical twins.

The sample consisted of CD4+ T cells sorted from blood. These TCRs come from a woman aged 18-29 years in good health.

The chain carries TRBV4-2 and TRBJ2-5; 8 bases line up with TRBD2. The CDR3 runs to 18 residues. CDR1 and CDR2 (germline): LGHNA, YNFKEQ. The junction had 18 bases not matched to a gene; V was cut back by 4 bases and J by 5 bases. The CDR3 DNA reads TGTGCCAGCAGCCGATATACTATTAGCGGGATCCCCGCGGAGACCCAGTACTTC. It specifies CASSRYTISGIPAETQYF.

In its sample, this clonotype was seen a few times. CDR3 amino acids: CASSLTPSVGETQYF. In DNA, the CDR3 is TGTGCCAGCAGCTTAACTCCTAGCGTTGGGGAGACCCAGTACTTC. The V gene is TRBV11-3, the J gene TRBJ2-5; D is perhaps TRBD2 (6 bases). The germline CDR1 and CDR2 sequences are SGHNT and YENEEA. V lost 2 bases to trimming and J lost 5 bases, with 15 bases between them. The CDR3 covers 15 residues.

V usage is TRBV24-1 and J usage is TRBJ1-5; 7 positions match TRBD1. Germline V gene lookup returns CDR1 KGHDR and CDR2 SFDVKD. The CDR3 has 15 amino acids. V gave up 4 bases and J gave up 4 bases; unmatched junction bases: 6. In DNA, the CDR3 is TGTGCCACCAGTGACCAAAGACAGGGAAATCAGCCCCAGCATTTT. Its translation is CATSDQRQGNQPQHF.

The chain uses TRBV4-1 and TRBJ2-1, with 15 bases aligning to TRBD2. V trimming: 4 bases; J trimming: 3 bases; junction bases outside the gene matches: 7. Germline CDR1 and CDR2: MGHRA and YSYEKL. This CDR3 has 18 amino acids. The CDR3 reads CASSRGLAGGSVYNEQFF. The CDR3 DNA reads as TGCGCCAGCAGCCGGGGACTAGCGGGGGGTTCCGTCTACAATGAGCAGTTCTTC.

The gene calls are TRBV27 and TRBJ2-1; a weak D match, TRBD2 (5 bases). Germline V CDR1 and CDR2: MNHEY, SMNVEV (reference sequence). The CDR3 has 15 amino acids. V was cut by 5 bases and J by 2 bases, with 13 bases left in between. This CDR3 is CASSPRGTTYNEQFF. The CDR3 DNA sequence: TGTGCCAGCAGTCCCCGGGGAACTACCTACAATGAGCAGTTCTTC.

This clonotype occurred a few times. This chain uses TRBV28 with TRBJ2-3; D is unclear. The CDR3 is 14 amino acids. Trimming pared 3 bases from V and 4 bases from J, leaving 11 bases between. Germline-derived CDR1 and CDR2 are MDHEN and SYDVKM. This CDR3 is CASSFILGADTQYF. The CDR3 bases are TGTGCCAGCAGTTTTATTTTGGGCGCAGATACGCAGTATTTT.

This clonotype was seen a few times. This chain joins TRBV7-9 and TRBJ2-3, with D unclear. This CDR3 contains 17 residues. Between the trimmed V and J ends, which lost 1 base and 2 bases, there was a span of 16 bases. CDR1 is SEHNR and CDR2 is FQNEAQ in the germline V gene (reference sequence). CDR3 residues: CASSLGFSAAITDTQYF. CDR3 in DNA: TGTGCCAGCAGCTTAGGTTTTTCGGCAGCAATCACAGATACGCAGTATTTT. The full variable domain, its missing parts supplied by reference TRBV7-9 and TRBJ2-3, is DTGVSQNPRHKITKRGQNVTFRCDPISEHNRLYWYRQTLGQGPEFLTYFQNEAQLEKSRLLSDRFSAERPKGSFSTLEIQRTEQGDSAMYLCASSLGFSAAITDTQYFGPGTRLTVL.

The sample holds a few counts of this clonotype. The gene calls are TRBV2 and TRBJ2-1, with D hard to call. Germline CDR1 and CDR2: SNHLY and FYNNEI. The CDR3 is made up of 14 amino acids. Trimming left V 4 bases short and J 1 base short, with 8 bases between. Written as DNA, the CDR3 is TGTGCCAGCAGTGTGGGTCCGTCCTACAATGAGCAGTTCTTC. It is translated as CASSVGPSYNEQFF. The full variable domain, rest sourced from reference TRBV2 and TRBJ2-1, is EPEVTQTPSHQVTQMGQEVILRCVPISNHLYFYWYRQILGQKVEFLVSFYNNEISEKSEIFDDQFSVERPDGSNFTLKIRSTKLEDSAMYFCASSVGPSYNEQFFGPGTRLTVL.

This clonotype was observed at least ten times. V and J are TRBV5-1 and TRBJ2-2, with 7 bases lining up with TRBD2. The J segment lost 5 bases and the V segment lost 5 bases, leaving 6 bases of the junction unmatched. CDR1 is SGHRS, CDR2 YFSETQ, per germline. This CDR3 has 14 amino acids. The CDR3 DNA reads as TGCGCCAGCAGACAAACTAGCGTAACCGGGGAGCTGTTTTTT. Translated, it gives CASRQTSVTGELFF.

A few counts support this clonotype. The rearrangement links TRBV5-1 to TRBJ1-3; possible D gene TRBD1, 6 bases. Germline CDR1 is SGHRS and CDR2 is YFSETQ. The CDR3 runs to 17 residues. V lost 1 base and J lost 0, with 14 bases in between. The CDR3 protein is CASSLYGGSGSGNTIYF. CDR3 DNA sequence: TGCGCCAGCAGCTTGTACGGGGGCTCAGGCTCTGGAAACACCATATATTTT.

V and J are TRBV20-1 and TRBJ1-5, with D possibly matching TRBD1 (6 bases). The CDR3 is 13 residues long. The germline gives CDR1 DFQATT, CDR2 SNEGSKA (reference sequence). V was trimmed by 6 bases and J by 7 bases, leaving 16 bases between them. The CDR3, as DNA: TGCAGTGCCCCCGTGACAGGACAGCAGCCCCAGCATTTT. Protein sequence: CSAPVTGQQPQHF.

The gene calls are TRBV18 and TRBJ1-2; 7 bases are shared with TRBD1. Trimming at V came to 3 bases and at J to 4 bases, leaving 8 bases not matched to a gene. Per the germline V gene, CDR1 is KGHSH and CDR2 is LQKENI. This CDR3 spans 15 amino acids. The CDR3 here is CASSPGQQVGYGYTF. CDR3 in DNA: TGTGCCAGCTCACCGGGACAGCAAGTGGGCTATGGCTACACCTTC.

This chain uses TRBV20-1 with TRBJ2-5; D is tentatively TRBD1 or TRBD2 (5 bases each). The V and J ends lost 5 bases and 5 bases respectively, with 15 bases between them. The CDR3 extends over 13 amino acids. Germline V CDR1 and CDR2: DFQATT, SNEGSKA (reference sequence). The CDR3 loop is CSAGPRGPETQYF. In DNA, the CDR3 is TGCAGTGCTGGGCCCCGGGGACCCGAGACCCAGTACTTC.

The chain's CDR3 is CASRGTSATYEQYF. DNA for the CDR3: TGCGCCAGCCGGGGGACTAGCGCAACCTACGAGCAGTACTTC. The V call is TRBV5-1, the J call TRBJ2-7; 10 bases agree with TRBD2. Germline V CDR1 and CDR2: SGHRS, YFSETQ. The V gene end was trimmed by 7 bases and the J gene end by 2 bases; junction bases not matched to a gene: 6. The CDR3 length is 14 residues.

The rearrangement uses TRBV5-1 and TRBJ2-3; 13 bases line up with TRBD2. Trimming at V came to 0 bases and at J to 4 bases, leaving 2 bases not matched to a gene. CDR1 is SGHRS, CDR2 YFSETQ, per germline. The CDR3 has 16 residues. The CDR3 spells CASSLEGLAGADTQYF. In DNA form, the CDR3 reads TGCGCCAGCAGCTTGGAAGGACTAGCGGGAGCAGATACGCAGTATTTT.

This chain joins TRBV7-9 and TRBJ2-6, with 12 nucleotides matching TRBD1. The CDR3 runs to 17 residues. Germline V CDR1 and CDR2: SEHNR, FQNEAQ (reference sequence). V lost 4 bases and J lost 4; bases outside the gene matches: 5. Written as DNA, the CDR3 is TGTGCCAGCAGCTCGGGACAGGGGGCGTCGGGGGCCAACGTCCTGACTTTC. The encoded protein is CASSSGQGASGANVLTF.

CDR3 DNA: TGTGCCAGCAGCGGGACAACTACTAGCACAGATACGCAGTATTTT. Amino acid sequence: CASSGTTTSTDTQYF. This chain joins TRBV28 and TRBJ2-3, with TRBD1 as a possible D gene (6 bases). The CDR3 spans 15 residues. Germline-derived CDR1 and CDR2 are MDHEN and SYDVKM. V lost 6 bases, J lost 0 bases, and 13 bases lay in between.

The table lists this clonotype with a few counts. The rearrangement links TRBV10-3 to TRBJ2-7; no firm D call. The germline V and J ends were trimmed by 3 bases and 0 bases, with 12 bases remaining between them. CDR1 and CDR2 from the germline V gene are ENHRY and SYGVKD. CDR3 length: 15 residues. CDR3 nucleotide sequence: TGTGCCATCAGTGACGACGGTAGGAGCTCCTACGAGCAGTACTTC. Protein product: CAISDDGRSSYEQYF.

The V gene is TRBV7-9, the J gene TRBJ2-1; 7 bases agree with TRBD1. This CDR3 region has 16 residues. Trimming at V came to 5 bases and at J to 2 bases, leaving 9 bases not matched to a gene. Looked up from germline, CDR1 is SEHNR and CDR2 is FQNEAQ (reference sequence). For the CDR3, the DNA is TGTGCCAGCAGCCGAACCGGGACAGCCCCCTACAATGAGCAGTTCTTC. Translating it yields CASSRTGTAPYNEQFF.

The CDR3 loop reads CASSFDASGGLPTQYF. The DNA for the CDR3 is TGTGCCAGCAGTTTTGATGCTAGCGGGGGGCTCCCGACCCAGTACTTC. The rearrangement uses TRBV12-3 or TRBV12-4 and TRBJ2-5; 11 bases align to TRBD2. This CDR3 region has 16 residues. V was clipped by 3 bases and J by 7 bases; unmatched bases: 10.

V and J are TRBV20-1 and TRBJ2-7; D is ambiguous. The CDR3 extends over 14 amino acids. Germline V gene sequence: CDR1 DFQATT, CDR2 SNEGSKA (reference sequence). V lost 1 base, J lost 4 bases, and 14 bases lay in between. The CDR3 spells CSARGLGLDYEQYF. CDR3 in DNA: TGCAGTGCTAGAGGACTCGGCCTTGATTACGAGCAGTACTTC.

The V gene is TRBV11-1, the J gene TRBJ2-2; 7 nucleotides align to TRBD2. This CDR3 spans 18 amino acids. The germline CDR1 and CDR2 sequences are SGHAT and FQDESV (reference sequence). V gave up 5 bases and J gave up 6 bases; unmatched junction bases: 18. The CDR3 nucleotides read TGTGCCAGCAGCCTCCAGGCTGGCGGGAGATTGATTGCCGGGGAGCTGTTTTTT. This codes for CASSLQAGGRLIAGELFF.

This clonotype came up a few times. The chain has TRBV4-2 and TRBJ2-5, with 9 bases aligning to TRBD2. Trimming removed 2 bases from V and 4 bases from J; junction bases left unmatched: 11. Germline V CDR1 and CDR2: LGHNA, YNFKEQ. The CDR3 length is 17 residues. The CDR3 is CASSQNPSGTLPETQYF. For the CDR3, the DNA is TGTGCCAGCAGCCAAAACCCTAGCGGGACCCTCCCAGAGACCCAGTACTTC.

This clonotype showed up just a few times. The chain joins TRBV12-3 or TRBV12-4 to TRBJ2-5; D possibly corresponds to TRBD2 (6 bases). There are 14 residues in the CDR3. Trimming pared 6 bases from V and 4 bases from J, leaving 15 bases between. In DNA, the CDR3 is TGTGCCAGCAGCCCGGGACTTAACCCAGAGACCCAGTACTTC. This sequence encodes CASSPGLNPETQYF.

This clonotype was detected only a few times. Here the CDR3 reads CSASRVSGANVLTF. Written as DNA, the CDR3 is TGCAGTGCATCTAGGGTCTCTGGGGCCAACGTCCTGACTTTC. The chain combines TRBV20-1 with TRBJ2-6; D not resolved. Germline values: CDR1 DFQATT, CDR2 SNEGSKA (reference sequence). The CDR3 spans 14 residues. The germline V and J ends were trimmed by 6 bases and 0 bases, with 9 bases remaining between them.